These 31 T cell receptor beta chains came from one sample sequenced in a study of beta chain features in type 1 diabetes. Sequencing targeted expressed TCRB transcripts, as all isolated RNA had been reverse transcribed. Method: immunoSEQ multiplex PCR; TCRdb's copy keeps in-frame clones and lacks some. The table includes about 620,000 clones, 15% to 17% detected once. Source material: naive CD4+ T cells from blood. These receptors all stem from a young man in good health.

This clone came up a few times. This rearrangement joins TRBV11-3 to TRBJ2-7; maybe TRBD1 (6 bases). With 4 bases removed from V and 1 base from J, the gap between germline ends came to 14 bases. CDR1 and CDR2 (germline): SGHNT, YENEEA. This CDR3 has 15 amino acids. CDR3 residues: CASSSGHNSSYEQYF. In DNA, the CDR3 is TGTGCCAGCAGCTCGGGACACAACTCATCCTACGAGCAGTACTTC.

This clone appeared a few times. The chain carries TRBV27 and TRBJ1-5; D is ambiguous. The germline V gene encodes CDR1 MNHEY and CDR2 SMNVEV (reference sequence). The CDR3 extends over 14 amino acids. V was pared by 5 bases and J by 1 base, with 9 bases between. This CDR3 is CASSPGRSNQPQHF. CDR3 in DNA: TGTGCCAGCAGTCCTGGGAGGAGCAATCAGCCCCAGCATTTT.

This sequence joins TRBV29-1 and TRBJ2-5; unclear D gene. Germline CDR1 reads SQVTM; CDR2 reads ANQGSEA. V lost 7 bases and J 4 bases, leaving 10 bases between the germline ends. The CDR3 runs 11 residues. The CDR3 spells CSASSTETQYF. The CDR3 region has the DNA TGCAGCGCCTCAAGCACAGAGACCCAGTACTTC.

The chain links TRBV30 to TRBJ1-5; 10 bases fit TRBD1. Germline loops: CDR1 GTSNPN, CDR2 SVGIG (reference sequence). Germline trimming cut 4 bases from V and 6 bases from J; bases unmatched to any gene: 6. This CDR3 comprises 14 residues. The CDR3 here is CAWIDRGHSQPQHF. For the CDR3, the DNA is TGTGCCTGGATCGACAGGGGGCATAGTCAGCCCCAGCATTTT.

The rearrangement uses TRBV10-3 and TRBJ1-2; 8 bases are shared with TRBD1. CDR1 is ENHRY, CDR2 SYGVKD, per germline. With 6 bases clipped from V and 4 bases from J, the junction kept 4 bases outside the gene matches. CDR3 length: 13 residues. CDR3 in amino acids: CAISGTGVYGYTF. The CDR3 DNA is TGTGCCATCAGCGGGACAGGTGTCTATGGCTACACCTTC.

V is TRBV5-1 and J is TRBJ2-7; 7 bases agree with TRBD1. The CDR3 consists of 17 residues. Trimming took 0 bases from V and 0 from J; bases not matched to a gene: 9. Germline CDR1 reads SGHRS; CDR2 reads YFSETQ. Here the CDR3 reads CASSLGTGKSSSYEQYF. In DNA form, the CDR3 reads TGCGCCAGCAGCTTGGGGACAGGCAAGTCCAGCTCCTACGAGCAGTACTTC.

This clone appeared many times. The gene calls are TRBV10-3 and TRBJ2-7, with a possible D match to TRBD2 (6 bases). Per germline, CDR1 ENHRY and CDR2 SYGVKD. This CDR3 has 15 residues. Trimming removed 8 bases at V and 0 bases at J, with 17 bases between. Here the CDR3 DNA reads TGTGCCATCGAGGGGTACGGGACTGGCTCCTACGAGCAGTACTTC. This sequence encodes CAIEGYGTGSYEQYF.

This clone was picked up a small number of times. The gene calls are TRBV9 and TRBJ1-6, with 8 bases aligning to TRBD1. V trimming: 3 bases; J trimming: 0 bases; junction bases outside the gene matches: 8. Germline V gene lookup returns CDR1 SGDLS and CDR2 YYNGEE. The CDR3 has 18 amino acids. The CDR3 sequence is CASSATGAGFSYNSPLHF. CDR3 bases: TGTGCCAGCAGCGCGACAGGGGCGGGGTTCTCCTATAATTCACCCCTCCACTTT.

The V call is TRBV7-9, the J call TRBJ1-1; TRBD1 matches 7 bases. The trim removed 1 base at V and 0 bases at J, leaving 2 bases unmatched. Germline V gives CDR1 SEHNR, CDR2 FQNEAQ (reference sequence). The CDR3 is made up of 15 amino acids. The CDR3 here is CASSLGTGVNTEAFF. The CDR3 DNA follows: TGTGCCAGCAGCTTAGGAACAGGGGTGAACACTGAAGCTTTCTTT.

The chain couples TRBV29-1 to TRBJ1-1, with TRBD1 identical over 7 bases. The CDR3 extends over 11 amino acids. With 7 bases clipped from V and 5 bases from J, the junction kept 4 bases outside the gene matches. Germline CDR1 and CDR2: SQVTM and ANQGSEA. The CDR3 bases are TGCAGCGCTCAGGGGGGGACTGAAGCTTTCTTT. This codes for CSAQGGTEAFF.

The chain joins TRBV4-2 to TRBJ1-5; tentative D call: TRBD1 (6 bases). Deletions cut 4 bases from V and 0 bases from J, with 10 bases between. Germline V gene data show CDR1 as LGHNA and CDR2 as YNFKEQ. The CDR3 consists of 15 residues. In nucleotides, the CDR3 is TGTGCCAGCAGCCTCGGGACAAGTAGCAATCAGCCCCAGCATTTT. Translating it yields CASSLGTSSNQPQHF.

V usage is TRBV28 and J usage is TRBJ1-1; D possibly corresponds to TRBD1 (5 bases). The V gene lost 3 bases and the J gene lost 4 bases, with 18 bases spanning the gap. Germline CDR1 reads MDHEN; CDR2 reads SYDVKM. This CDR3 is 16 amino acids long. The chain's CDR3 is CASSFVEVGVATEAFF. DNA for the CDR3: TGTGCCAGCAGTTTTGTTGAAGTGGGGGTGGCCACTGAAGCTTTCTTT.

The rearrangement uses TRBV7-9 and TRBJ2-5; 9 positions match TRBD2. This CDR3 has 16 amino acids. Trimming removed 3 bases from V and 1 base from J; junction bases left unmatched: 6. Germline assignment: CDR1 SEHNR and CDR2 FQNEAQ (reference sequence). Here the CDR3 DNA reads TGTGCCAGCAGCTTTTATAGCGGGGGATTCCAAGAGACCCAGTACTTC. Its translation: CASSFYSGGFQETQYF.

The chain carries TRBV7-2 and TRBJ2-6; D unclear. With 5 bases removed from V and 0 bases from J, the gap between germline ends came to 8 bases. The germline CDR1 and CDR2 sequences are SGHTA and FQGNSA. The CDR3 consists of 15 residues. The CDR3 protein is CASSPIRSGANVLTF. The CDR3 coding sequence is TGTGCCAGCAGCCCTATCCGCTCTGGGGCCAACGTCCTGACTTTC.

The CDR3 DNA is TGTGCCAGTAGTCCTACCGCAGATACGCAGTATTTT. Protein sequence: CASSPTADTQYF. This chain connects TRBV19 to TRBJ2-3, with D unresolved. Deletions cut 5 bases from V and 4 bases from J, with 7 bases between. CDR1 is LNHDA, CDR2 SQIVND, per germline (reference sequence). This CDR3 has 12 amino acids.

This chain uses TRBV21-1 with TRBJ2-3; the DNA was not compared with TRBD2, the D call given in the table. TRBV21-1 is tagged as a pseudogene. The CDR3 extends over 14 amino acids. In nucleotides, the CDR3 is TGTGCCAGCAGTCGGACTAGCGGGATTGATACGCAGTATTTT. Translating it yields CASSRTSGIDTQYF.

The chain recombines TRBV4-2 with TRBJ1-1; D is uncertain. V dropped 1 base and J dropped 7 bases, with 7 bases sitting between them. From germline, CDR1 is LGHNA and CDR2 YNFKEQ. This CDR3 has 12 residues. CDR3 nucleotides: TGTGCCAGCAGCCAAGGGTCGCTTGAAGCTTTCTTT. It specifies CASSQGSLEAFF.

This clone occurred a few times. The CDR3, as DNA: TGCAGCGCCTGGAAGGGGGCCCAGGCCTCTGGAAACACCATATATTTT. As protein: CSAWKGAQASGNTIYF. The chain couples TRBV29-1 to TRBJ1-3; 7 nucleotides align to TRBD1. The CDR3 runs to 16 residues. V shed 7 bases and J 0 bases; nucleotides not matched to a gene: 12. The germline CDR1 and CDR2 sequences are SQVTM and ANQGSEA.

The genes are TRBV5-6 and TRBJ1-5, with D possibly being TRBD1 (5 bases). This CDR3 comprises 16 residues. Trimming stripped 1 base from V and 5 bases from J, with 16 bases between. Germline-derived CDR1 and CDR2 are SGHDT and YYEEEE. The CDR3 spells CASSLRRVGLDQPQHF. CDR3 bases: TGTGCCAGCAGCTTGCGCCGGGTGGGGCTGGATCAGCCCCAGCATTTT.

The chain joins TRBV4-3 to TRBJ1-2, with D unclear. The CDR3 runs to 16 residues. In germline, CDR1 is LGHNA, CDR2 YSLEER. Trimming left V 0 bases short and J 4 bases short, with 15 bases between. The CDR3, as DNA: TGCGCCAGCAGCCAAGATCGGGCGGGTTCGACCTATGGCTACACCTTC. This sequence encodes CASSQDRAGSTYGYTF.

This clone was observed a few times. The J gene is TRBJ2-3, the V gene TRBV2; D call uncertain. V lost 6 bases to trimming and J lost 2 bases, with 12 bases between them. CDR1 is SNHLY, CDR2 FYNNEI, per germline. This CDR3 contains 14 residues. The CDR3 sequence is CASRLNSNTDTQYF. The CDR3 region has the DNA TGTGCCAGCAGGTTGAACTCCAACACAGATACGCAGTATTTT.

This clone was detected only a few times. The chain carries TRBV19 and TRBJ2-7; D is possibly TRBD1 (6 bases). The CDR3 extends over 15 amino acids. V was trimmed by 3 bases and J by 2 bases, leaving 14 bases between them. Germline V gene sequence: CDR1 LNHDA, CDR2 SQIVND (reference sequence). The CDR3 region has the DNA TGTGCCAGTAGTATTTGGACAGCCGGCGCCTACGAGCAGTACTTC. Its protein product is CASSIWTAGAYEQYF.

The chain couples TRBV7-2 to TRBJ2-1; D remains ambiguous. Germline CDR1 SGHTA, CDR2 FQGNSA. The germline V and J ends were trimmed by 5 bases and 3 bases, with 17 bases remaining between them. The CDR3 contains 16 residues. The CDR3 DNA reads TGTGCCAGCAGCCGACGCCCTGGGCAGCTCTACAATGAGCAGTTCTTC. This gives the protein CASSRRPGQLYNEQFF.

This clone was seen a few times. The J gene is TRBJ1-1, the V gene TRBV28, with a weak D call TRBD1 (6 bases). V lost 4 bases, J lost 5 bases, and 14 bases lay in between. CDR1 and CDR2 from the germline V gene are MDHEN and SYDVKM. The CDR3 has 14 amino acids. CDR3 residues: CASSSPGGRTEAFF. The CDR3 DNA reads as TGTGCCAGCAGTTCTCCCGGGGGCCGAACTGAAGCTTTCTTT.

A few counts support this clone. The chain recombines TRBV6-6 with TRBJ2-7; D gene unclear. This CDR3 spans 14 amino acids. V lost 0 bases and J 4 bases, leaving 10 bases between the germline ends. From germline, CDR1 is MNHNY and CDR2 SVGAGI (reference sequence). Written as DNA, the CDR3 is TGTGCCAGCAGTTACTCGGTTTCGTATTACGAGCAGTACTTC. This translates into CASSYSVSYYEQYF.

This clone was counted only a few times. CDR3 in DNA: TGTGCCAGCAGTTCCCCAGCAGCAGACAGGGGCGAGCAGTACTTC. Protein product: CASSSPAADRGEQYF. The V and J genes are TRBV27 and TRBJ2-7; 8 bases agree with TRBD1. CDR1 is MNHEY and CDR2 is SMNVEV in the germline V gene (reference sequence). The ends lost 4 bases at V and 6 bases at J; junction bases unmatched: 11. The CDR3 has 15 residues.

This clone was detected only a few times. The CDR3 loop is CASSYSEGGPSDTQYF. The CDR3 DNA sequence: TGTGCCAGCAGTTATAGTGAGGGAGGGCCGTCAGATACGCAGTATTTT. This rearrangement joins TRBV9 to TRBJ2-3; 7 bases are a match to TRBD2. J lost 4 bases, V lost 5 bases, and 13 bases had no gene match. This CDR3 contains 16 residues. Per the germline V gene, CDR1 is SGDLS and CDR2 is YYNGEE.

The chain employs TRBV28 and TRBJ2-7; D is perhaps TRBD1 or TRBD2 (5 bases each). Germline assignment: CDR1 MDHEN and CDR2 SYDVKM. CDR3 size: 14 residues. Trimming stripped 6 bases from V and 6 bases from J, with 18 bases between. DNA for the CDR3: TGTGCCAGCAGCACTGGGACCCCGAGGCCCGAGCAGTACTTC. Its protein product is CASSTGTPRPEQYF.

The chain carries TRBV5-6 and TRBJ2-5; TRBD1 agrees at 9 bases. The CDR3 has 13 residues. J gave up 7 bases and V 5 bases, and 6 bases lay outside the gene matches. Looked up from germline, CDR1 is SGHDT and CDR2 is YYEEEE. The CDR3 nucleotides are TGTGCCAGCAGTCCGGACAGGGGAGGGACCCAGTACTTC. Translated: CASSPDRGGTQYF.

Only a few counts were recorded for this clone. The rearrangement joins TRBV29-1 to TRBJ2-6; no clear D gene. Germline lookup yields CDR1 SQVTM and CDR2 ANQGSEA. The V end lost 6 bases, the J end lost 3 bases, and 12 bases lay between the germline ends. CDR3 length: 14 amino acids. The CDR3 DNA reads as TGCAGCGTCCCGAGCTCGGTTGGGGCCAACGTCCTGACTTTC. Translated: CSVPSSVGANVLTF.

This clone was recorded a few times. This rearrangement joins TRBV5-1 to TRBJ2-7; D is ambiguous. The CDR3 consists of 13 residues. V dropped 4 bases and J dropped 7 bases, with 15 bases sitting between them. Germline CDR1 is SGHRS and CDR2 is YFSETQ. CDR3 in amino acids: CASSLPSLGEQYF. CDR3 sequence (DNA): TGCGCCAGCAGCCTTCCTTCGCTTGGGGAGCAGTACTTC.